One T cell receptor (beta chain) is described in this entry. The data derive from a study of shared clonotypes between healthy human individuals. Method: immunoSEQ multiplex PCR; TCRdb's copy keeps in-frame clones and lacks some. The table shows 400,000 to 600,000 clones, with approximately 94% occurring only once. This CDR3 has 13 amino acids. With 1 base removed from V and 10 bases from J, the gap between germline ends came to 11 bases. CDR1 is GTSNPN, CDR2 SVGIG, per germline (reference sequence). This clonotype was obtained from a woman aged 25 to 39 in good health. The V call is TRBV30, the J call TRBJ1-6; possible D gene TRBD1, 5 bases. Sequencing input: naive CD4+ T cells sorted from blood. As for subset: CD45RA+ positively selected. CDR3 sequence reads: CAWSGVGGSPLHF. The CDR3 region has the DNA TGTGCCTGGAGTGGGGTTGGGGGGTCACCCCTCCACTTT.